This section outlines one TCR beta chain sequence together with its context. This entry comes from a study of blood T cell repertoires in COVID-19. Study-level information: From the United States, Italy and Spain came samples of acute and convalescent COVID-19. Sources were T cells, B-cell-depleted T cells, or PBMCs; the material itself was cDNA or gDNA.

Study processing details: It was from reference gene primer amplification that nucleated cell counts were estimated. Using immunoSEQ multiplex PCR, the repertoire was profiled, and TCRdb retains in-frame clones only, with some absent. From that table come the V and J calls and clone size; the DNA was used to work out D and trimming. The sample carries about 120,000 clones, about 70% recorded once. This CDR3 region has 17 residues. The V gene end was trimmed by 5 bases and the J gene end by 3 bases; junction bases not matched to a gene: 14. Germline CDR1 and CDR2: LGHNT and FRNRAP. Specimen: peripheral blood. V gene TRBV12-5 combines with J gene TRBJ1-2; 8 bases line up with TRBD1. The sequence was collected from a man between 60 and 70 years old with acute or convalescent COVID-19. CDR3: CASGPGTGDHSYYGYTF. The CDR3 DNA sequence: TGTGCTAGTGGTCCAGGGACAGGCGACCACTCTTACTATGGCTACACCTTC.